These 11 T cell receptor beta chains were sequenced from one sample in a study of beta chain features in type 1 diabetes. Reverse transcribing all isolated RNA meant expressed TCRB transcripts were sequenced. Sequencing was performed with immunoSEQ multiplex PCR; in TCRdb, only in-frame clones are kept and a portion is missing. Among 350,000 to 450,000 clones listed, roughly 14% were seen once. The specimen was naive CD4+ T cells from blood. Every receptor here comes from a man aged 30 to 45 in good health.

The rearrangement joins TRBV30 to TRBJ2-5; D unclear. V was trimmed by 6 bases and J by 4 bases, leaving 9 bases between them. The CDR3 totals 11 residues. CDR1 and CDR2 from the germline V gene are GTSNPN and SVGIG (reference sequence). As DNA, the CDR3 is TGTGCCTGTTTGTATCGAGAGACCCAGTACTTC. It translates to CACLYRETQYF.

V usage is TRBV7-2 and J usage is TRBJ2-3; 7 positions agree with TRBD2. The germline CDR1 and CDR2 sequences are SGHTA and FQGNSA. The CDR3 has 17 amino acids. The ends lost 6 bases at V and 1 base at J; junction bases unmatched: 13. The CDR3 region is CASRAWGGGLRTDTQYF. CDR3 nucleotide sequence: TGTGCCAGCAGGGCCTGGGGCGGGGGACTCCGCACAGATACGCAGTATTTT. The full variable domain, completed using reference TRBV7-2 and TRBJ2-3, is GAGVSQSPSNKVTEKGKDVELRCDPISGHTALYWYRQSLGQGLEFLIYFQGNSAPDKSGLPSDRFSAERTGGSVSTLTIQRTQQEDSAVYLCASRAWGGGLRTDTQYFGPGTRLTVL.

J is TRBJ2-4 and V is TRBV7-2, with 13 bases aligning to TRBD2. The CDR3 length is 19 residues. Germline V lookup: CDR1 SGHTA, CDR2 FQGNSA. The J segment lost 0 bases and the V segment lost 1 base, leaving 6 bases of the junction unmatched. CDR3 residues: CASSLERTSGGPAKNIQYF. The CDR3 DNA reads TGTGCCAGCAGCTTAGAGCGGACTAGCGGGGGACCAGCCAAAAACATTCAGTACTTC.

The chain has TRBV2 and TRBJ2-1; 7 bases are shared with TRBD2. Germline V lookup: CDR1 SNHLY, CDR2 FYNNEI. This CDR3 is 12 amino acids long. V gave up 6 bases and J gave up 10 bases; unmatched junction bases: 6. The CDR3 DNA reads as TGTGCCAGCAGAAAAGGGACTATGGAGCAGTTCTTC. Amino acids: CASRKGTMEQFF.

The chain joins TRBV5-6 to TRBJ1-5; TRBD1 matches 10 bases. Germline CDR1 and CDR2: SGHDT and YYEEEE. The CDR3 has 17 residues. Trimming took 2 bases from V and 4 from J; bases not matched to a gene: 9. CDR3: CASSFGPGTGVNQPQHF. The CDR3 DNA sequence: TGTGCCAGCAGCTTCGGCCCAGGGACAGGGGTTAATCAGCCCCAGCATTTT.

This clone was seen a handful of times. The V call is TRBV10-3, the J call TRBJ2-3; D ambiguous. The V end lost 6 bases, the J end lost 2 bases, and 15 bases lay between the germline ends. The CDR3 has 15 amino acids. Germline CDR1 is ENHRY and CDR2 is SYGVKD. CDR3 amino acids: CAISPKAQITDTQYF. In DNA, the CDR3 is TGTGCCATCAGCCCGAAGGCCCAAATCACAGATACGCAGTATTTT.

The chain links TRBV6-4 to TRBJ2-3; 9 bases are shared with TRBD2. The V gene end was trimmed by 2 bases and the J gene end by 2 bases; junction bases not matched to a gene: 11. This CDR3 region has 18 residues. The germline gives CDR1 MRHNA, CDR2 SNTAGT. CDR3: CASSDPFQLAGPTDTQYF. As DNA, the CDR3 is TGTGCCAGCAGTGACCCGTTCCAACTAGCGGGTCCCACAGATACGCAGTATTTT.

This clone was recorded a few times. The chain couples TRBV29-1 to TRBJ1-1; the D is unclear. The length of the CDR3 is 12 residues. V was shortened by 0 bases and J by 6 bases, with 8 bases between the two germline ends. Germline V gene sequence: CDR1 SQVTM, CDR2 ANQGSEA. The CDR3 loop reads CSVEDGRAEAFF. As DNA, the CDR3 is TGCAGCGTTGAAGATGGTCGGGCTGAAGCTTTCTTT.

This sequence joins TRBV5-1 and TRBJ1-2, with D tentatively TRBD1 (5 bases). The CDR3 length is 15 residues. CDR1 and CDR2 from the germline V gene are SGHRS and YFSETQ. The V end lost 1 base, the J end lost 8 bases, and 18 bases lay between the germline ends. CDR3 coding DNA: TGCGCCAGCAGCTTGATACGGGACCCACTGCAGGGCTACACCTTC. Its translation: CASSLIRDPLQGYTF.

This clone was observed a few times. The chain links TRBV4-3 to TRBJ2-3; D is uncertain. This CDR3 region has 13 residues. From germline, CDR1 is LGHNA and CDR2 YSLEER. V lost 3 bases and J lost 3, with 7 bases in between. The CDR3, as DNA: TGCGCCAGCAGCCATACTGCTACAGATACGCAGTATTTT. Translated: CASSHTATDTQYF.

The rearrangement uses TRBV27 and TRBJ2-2, with no clear D. The CDR3 extends over 15 amino acids. V lost 6 bases to trimming and J lost 8 bases, with 19 bases between them. In germline, CDR1 is MNHEY, CDR2 SMNVEV (reference sequence). The CDR3 sequence is CASSPLPIRSGELFF. CDR3 in DNA: TGTGCCAGCAGCCCCCTCCCAATACGGTCAGGGGAGCTGTTTTTT.